The subject of this entry is one T cell receptor beta chain. This clone's antigen is unknown. No base quality information exists; no much larger clone differs at one position. Measured from the cysteine to the phenylalanine, the CDR3 is 15 residues long. Of the read, only the CDR3 DNA is kept; its 45 bases are in frame from base 1. The germline V gene provides CDR1 MDHEN and CDR2 SYDVKM. V loses 6 bases of germline sequence and J loses 5 bases, and the interval between the two ends is 16 bases. The data derive from a study of T cell responses to AZD1222 COVID-19 vaccine (dated by TCRdb to 2020 to 2022). For the wider study: A total of 233 trial participants underwent TCR sequencing, of whom around 200 received two doses of AZD1222 and about 26 received two doses of the MenACWY control vaccine. Trial participants were enrolled by age into subgroups of 18-55, 56-69 and 70-plus years, and around 150, 28 and 57 TCR-sequenced participants, respectively, were included in these subgroups. The paper's findings and limits, for the study overall: In the small 56-69-year group, the increase in depth fell short of significance, most likely because of low power. No day 14 peak-response samples were available, so repertoires were characterized only after the peak T cell response. Reportedly, close to half of the unique spike-specific TCRs recognized epitopes lying outside the regions that are mutated in the B.1.351 and B.1.1.7 variants. Conclusions about previously exposed vaccinees were limited because only six AZD1222 recipients were SARS-CoV-2 seropositive at baseline. Most participants were white British and females outnumbered males, and the authors suggested that clonal diversity may have been underestimated. The whole spike protein was spanned by vaccine-associated CD4 TCRs, and dominant responses were seen in regions 160-218 and 743-854. After two AZD1222 doses, both the breadth and the depth of spike-specific TCRs were significantly higher than at day 0 and than in MenACWY recipients.

The CDR3 regions of human TCRbeta chains were subjected to immunosequencing. The authors processed their data as follows. Repertoire TCRs were checked for matches against a reference library of SARS-CoV-2-specific TCRs that had been generated using the MIRA antigen-specificity platform. Breadth was defined as the fraction of unique TCRs that were SARS-CoV-2-associated, and depth was defined as the fraction of total T cells that were SARS-CoV-2-associated. Using the MIRA data, each spike-specific TCR was mapped to the spike region that the TCR reacts to and placed in a CD4 or CD8 class. Log10-transformed breadth and depth values were compared by one-way ANOVA with Sidak's multiple comparisons tests. Held by TCRdb, this immuneACCESS table contains in-frame sequences only and omits some clones. Under half of the omission traces to an unresolved V gene where checked; the cause of the rest is unknown. V, J and clone size are those of that table, while D and trimming were read from the DNA. Within this sample are 200,000 or so clones, with about nine tenths of them counted one time only. The top ten clones comprise 2.5% to 3% of the sample.

The time point label of this sample denotes: baseline before first vaccination. Taken with the paper, the label for treatment or condition translates to: meningococcal conjugate vaccine given as trial control. The vaccinee samples were drawn from two UK trials, COV001 and COV002, one of which was a single-blind randomized controlled phase 2/3 trial testing AZD1222 (ChAdOx1 nCoV-19) in healthy adults. Trial participant PBMC samples were collected at day 0 and day 28 after the second dose for TCRbeta chain sequencing. Recombination linked TRBV28 to TRBJ2-2; the D segment could be TRBD2, given 7 matching bases. The clonotype was recovered from an adult in good health. This sample comprised peripheral blood, obtained on day 0 of MenACWY control vaccination. The sequence in DNA is TGTGCCAGCAGCTACGGGGAGGGGGGAACCGGGGAGCTGTTTTTT. Its coded protein is CASSYGEGGTGELFF.